The clone carrying this T cell receptor beta chain was recorded many times. The antigen is not known. The data derive from a study of shared clonotypes between healthy human individuals. The CD8 memory fraction combined CD45RO+ cells with TemRA cells (CCR7-negative CD45RA+). The method was immunoSEQ multiplex PCR; TCRdb's version includes in-frame clones alone and lacks a portion of them. Of some 100,000 clones in the sample, roughly 70% were seen once. The V gene's germline CDR1 is MNHEY and CDR2 SVGAGI. The V end was cut by 6 bases, the J end by 5 bases, with 13 bases between. The CDR3 length is 14 residues. Study-level results: Non-shared clonotypes showed lower generation probabilities than clonotypes common to all four donors.

This sequence originates from a woman aged 25 to 39 in good health. The sample consisted of memory CD8+ T cells sorted from blood. Noted subset: CD45RO+ cells pooled with CCR7-negative TemRA cells. The rearrangement links TRBV6-5 to TRBJ2-2; no definite D call. CDR3 in amino acids: CASRGRTETGELFF. The CDR3 coding sequence is TGTGCCAGCAGAGGCAGAACCGAAACCGGGGAGCTGTTTTTT.